Shown below are 19 T cell receptor beta chains from a single sample sequenced in a study of CD8 T cells in ankylosing spondylitis. MiXCR was run by TCRdb on the 5' RACE reads, yielding one entry per CDR3 protein. The data show some 250,000 distinct CDR3 sequences, with 20% to 30% seen just once and 0.5% to 0.65% held by the top ten. The specimen was blood, either unsorted or a sorted T cell fraction (not recorded which). These receptors came from a male donor with ankylosing spondylitis or in good health (not recorded which).

The CDR3 DNA is TGCAGCGTTGGAGGGGTCTGGTCGGGCCCATACAATGAGCAGTTCTTC. Its protein product is CSVGGVWSGPYNEQFF. The chain is built from TRBV29-1 and TRBJ2-1; D possibly uses TRBD1 or TRBD2 (5 bases each). Germline V gene lookup returns CDR1 SQVTM and CDR2 ANQGSEA. This CDR3 has 16 residues. V lost 4 bases to trimming and J lost 4 bases, with 20 bases between them.

This clonotype was found many times. This chain connects TRBV12-3 or TRBV12-4 to TRBJ1-3; possibly TRBD1 for D (5 bases). V lost 3 bases and J 3 bases, leaving 12 bases between the germline ends. CDR3 size: 15 residues. The CDR3 spells CASSLPGVHGNTIYF. The CDR3 nucleotides read TGTGCCAGCAGTTTGCCGGGGGTTCATGGAAACACCATATATTTT.

The CDR3 DNA sequence: TGTGCCACCAGCTACCAAGGGACAGTAGGGGAGACCCAGTACTTC. The encoded protein is CATSYQGTVGETQYF. V gene TRBV15 combines with J gene TRBJ2-5; 7 positions match TRBD1. CDR1 is LNHNV and CDR2 is YYDKDF in the germline V gene (reference sequence). This CDR3 spans 15 amino acids. V trimming: 5 bases; J trimming: 5 bases; junction bases outside the gene matches: 11.

V is TRBV4-2 and J is TRBJ2-2, with TRBD2 matching 13 bases. The trim removed 0 bases at V and 3 bases at J, leaving 4 bases unmatched. CDR1 LGHNA and CDR2 YNFKEQ come from the germline V gene. The CDR3 runs 18 residues. The CDR3 DNA sequence: TGTGCCAGCAGCCAAGAGCCGACTAGCGGGGGGCACACCGGGGAGCTGTTTTTT. This codes for CASSQEPTSGGHTGELFF.

The chain employs TRBV5-5 and TRBJ2-2, with D tentatively TRBD2 (5 bases). With 4 bases removed from V and 0 bases from J, the gap between germline ends came to 10 bases. CDR1 and CDR2 from the germline V gene are SGHKS and YYEKEE (reference sequence). The CDR3 covers 15 residues. CDR3 in DNA: TGTGCCAGCAGCGGACGCGGGTCGAACACCGGGGAGCTGTTTTTT. Amino acid sequence: CASSGRGSNTGELFF.

This clonotype was counted a few times. This sequence joins TRBV20-1 and TRBJ1-4, with a tentative D call TRBD1 (6 bases). The germline CDR1 and CDR2 sequences are DFQATT and SNEGSKA (reference sequence). CDR3 length: 13 amino acids. The V and J ends lost 5 bases and 8 bases respectively, with 15 bases between them. Written as DNA, the CDR3 is TGCAGTGCTTGGAACAGGGTCCGGGAAAAACTGTTTTTT. The encoded protein is CSAWNRVREKLFF.

This clonotype was seen a few times. The V and J genes are TRBV12-3 or TRBV12-4 and TRBJ2-5; D is unclear. The ends were cut back, 5 bases at V and 2 bases at J, with 9 bases in the middle. This CDR3 is built from 13 residues. CDR3 DNA sequence: TGTGCCAGCAGTAGCCTAGAACAAGAGACCCAGTACTTC. Amino acids: CASSSLEQETQYF.

This chain links TRBV20-1 with TRBJ2-1; the D gene is possibly TRBD1 (6 bases). Germline lookup yields CDR1 DFQATT and CDR2 SNEGSKA (reference sequence). The CDR3 has 15 amino acids. The V gene lost 3 bases and the J gene lost 6 bases, with 18 bases spanning the gap. The CDR3 DNA is TGCAGTGCTAGGCATCTGGTTTCAGGGGTCAATGAGCAGTTCTTC. Translated: CSARHLVSGVNEQFF.

The rearrangement links TRBV5-1 to TRBJ2-3; TRBD1 agrees at 8 bases. V was clipped by 1 base and J by 0 bases; unmatched bases: 7. Germline V gene lookup returns CDR1 SGHRS and CDR2 YFSETQ. The length of the CDR3 is 17 residues. The CDR3 coding sequence is TGCGCCAGCAGCTTGTTAGGCAGGGGGCGTAGCACAGATACGCAGTATTTT. Protein product: CASSLLGRGRSTDTQYF.

The chain employs TRBV20-1 and TRBJ2-5; D is unresolved. The CDR3 length is 13 residues. The germline gives CDR1 DFQATT, CDR2 SNEGSKA (reference sequence). V was cut by 3 bases and J by 1 base, with 9 bases left in between. The CDR3 protein is CSASKVVQETQYF. The CDR3 DNA follows: TGCAGTGCTAGTAAGGTAGTCCAAGAGACCCAGTACTTC.

The gene calls are TRBV2 and TRBJ1-2; D uncertain. Trimming stripped 3 bases from V and 9 bases from J, with 14 bases between. The CDR3 spans 13 residues. Germline-derived CDR1 and CDR2 are SNHLY and FYNNEI. In nucleotides, the CDR3 is TGTGCCAGCAGTGAGTGGGAGAGCTCAAGCTACACCTTC. It specifies CASSEWESSSYTF. Combining the CDR3 with reference TRBV2 and TRBJ1-2 gives the whole variable domain EPEVTQTPSHQVTQMGQEVILRCVPISNHLYFYWYRQILGQKVEFLVSFYNNEISEKSEIFDDQFSVERPDGSNFTLKIRSTKLEDSAMYFCASSEWESSSYTFGSGTRLTVV.

This clonotype was seen more than once but under ten times. This rearrangement joins TRBV20-1 to TRBJ2-5; D not certain. In germline, CDR1 is DFQATT, CDR2 SNEGSKA (reference sequence). The CDR3 is 12 residues long. Trimming pared 5 bases from V and 4 bases from J, leaving 11 bases between. The CDR3 DNA reads as TGCAGTGCTGGCCATCATGGAGAGACCCAGTACTTC. Translation: CSAGHHGETQYF.

This clonotype came up many times. J is TRBJ2-1 and V is TRBV12-3 or TRBV12-4; perhaps D is TRBD1 or TRBD2 (5 bases each). V was clipped by 4 bases and J by 7 bases, with 14 bases between them. The CDR3 runs to 14 residues. In DNA, the CDR3 is TGTGCCAGCAGTTGGGGACGAAAACAGAATGAGCAGTTCTTC. This gives the protein CASSWGRKQNEQFF.

This clonotype has more than one count but fewer than ten. The chain couples TRBV5-1 to TRBJ2-7; no definite D call. The germline V and J ends were trimmed by 0 bases and 6 bases, with 4 bases remaining between them. The CDR3 is made up of 11 amino acids. Looked up from germline, CDR1 is SGHRS and CDR2 is YFSETQ. The CDR3 DNA follows: TGCGCCAGCAGCTTGGAAGGCGAGCAGTACTTC. Encoded protein: CASSLEGEQYF.

J is TRBJ2-4 and V is TRBV4-1, with TRBD2 matching over 9 bases. V trimming: 0 bases; J trimming: 4 bases; junction bases outside the gene matches: 7. Germline V gene data show CDR1 as MGHRA and CDR2 as YSYEKL. The CDR3 loop spans 17 amino acids. The CDR3 region is CASSQEGSGGSKNIQYF. Written as DNA, the CDR3 is TGCGCCAGCAGCCAAGAAGGCAGCGGGGGGTCAAAAAACATTCAGTACTTC.

This clonotype was found many times. V gene TRBV20-1 combines with J gene TRBJ2-5; either TRBD1 or TRBD2 may supply D (5 bases each). CDR1 and CDR2 (germline): DFQATT, SNEGSKA (reference sequence). Trimming pared 2 bases from V and 12 bases from J, leaving 28 bases between. CDR3 length: 16 residues. CDR3 residues: CSARIQMGRGVRVEYF. Here the CDR3 DNA reads TGCAGTGCTAGAATACAGATGGGACGGGGCGTAAGGGTCGAGTACTTC.

This chain connects TRBV20-1 to TRBJ2-5; the D gene could be TRBD1 or TRBD2 (5 bases each). The ends were cut back, 3 bases at V and 0 bases at J, with 8 bases in the middle. Per the germline V gene, CDR1 is DFQATT and CDR2 is SNEGSKA (reference sequence). CDR3 length: 13 residues. Here the CDR3 reads CSARGRYQETQYF. CDR3 sequence (DNA): TGCAGTGCTAGGGGACGGTACCAAGAGACCCAGTACTTC.

Here the CDR3 DNA reads TGCGCCAGCAGCCCTGTCGGGGGCGGCACTGAAGCTTTCTTT. Amino acid sequence: CASSPVGGGTEAFF. The chain combines TRBV4-1 with TRBJ1-1; a possible D gene is TRBD1 (6 bases). The V gene lost 4 bases and the J gene lost 4 bases, with 13 bases spanning the gap. The CDR3 runs to 14 residues. From germline, CDR1 is MGHRA and CDR2 YSYEKL.

This clonotype was observed a few times. This chain connects TRBV6-2 or TRBV6-3 to TRBJ2-5; D perhaps matches TRBD2 (5 bases). This CDR3 is built from 13 residues. In germline, CDR1 is MNHEY, CDR2 SVGEGT. The ends were cut back, 6 bases at V and 2 bases at J, with 10 bases in the middle. CDR3 coding DNA: TGTGCCAGCAGGAAGACGGGGCAAGAGACCCAGTACTTC. Its protein is CASRKTGQETQYF.